Below are 4 T cell receptor beta chains sequenced from a single sample in a study of shared clonotypes between healthy human individuals. Generated by immunoSEQ multiplex PCR, the TCRdb table keeps only in-frame clones and is missing some. The table records around 980,000 clones, about 84% of them present only once. What was sequenced was memory CD4+ T cells from PBMCs. Subset denoted: CD45RA-negative fraction. These receptors were collected from a man younger than 30 in good health. Some clones in this sample may be carry-over from other donors' samples.

This clone was seen a handful of times. V gene TRBV11-2 combines with J gene TRBJ2-1; TRBD2 aligns across 13 bases. The ends lost 6 bases at V and 0 bases at J; junction bases unmatched: 8. Germline V gene sequence: CDR1 SGHAT, CDR2 FQNNGV. CDR3 length: 18 residues. The CDR3 sequence: CASRRTSGRAASYNEQFF. The CDR3 DNA is TGTGCCAGCAGGCGTACTAGCGGGAGGGCCGCCTCCTACAATGAGCAGTTCTTC.

The chain links TRBV4-3 to TRBJ2-7, with 8 bases matching TRBD2. Losses at the gene ends were 0 bases for V and 6 bases for J; bases not matched to a gene: 7. The CDR3 loop spans 15 amino acids. CDR1 is LGHNA, CDR2 YSLEER, per germline. CDR3 nucleotide sequence: TGCGCCAGCAGCCAAGATCCCGGGACTAGTTCCGAGCAGTACTTC. Translating gives CASSQDPGTSSEQYF.

This clone showed up just a few times. Other DNA sequences in this sample translate to the same CDR3. The chain combines TRBV29-1 with TRBJ1-2; the D is unclear. The CDR3 is 9 amino acids. Germline-derived CDR1 and CDR2 are SQVTM and ANQGSEA. V was clipped by 3 bases and J by 5 bases, with 1 base between them. The CDR3 spells CSVEYGYTF. The CDR3 DNA reads TGCAGCGTTGAGTATGGCTACACCTTC.

This chain connects TRBV7-7 to TRBJ2-5; 10 bases agree with TRBD2. V trimming: 1 base; J trimming: 4 bases; junction bases outside the gene matches: 12. The CDR3 extends over 18 amino acids. Germline V CDR1 and CDR2: SSHAT, FNYEAQ (reference sequence). The CDR3: CASSLGPAGGPGAETQYF. The DNA of the CDR3 is TGTGCCAGCAGCTTAGGGCCAGCGGGAGGGCCGGGGGCAGAGACCCAGTACTTC.